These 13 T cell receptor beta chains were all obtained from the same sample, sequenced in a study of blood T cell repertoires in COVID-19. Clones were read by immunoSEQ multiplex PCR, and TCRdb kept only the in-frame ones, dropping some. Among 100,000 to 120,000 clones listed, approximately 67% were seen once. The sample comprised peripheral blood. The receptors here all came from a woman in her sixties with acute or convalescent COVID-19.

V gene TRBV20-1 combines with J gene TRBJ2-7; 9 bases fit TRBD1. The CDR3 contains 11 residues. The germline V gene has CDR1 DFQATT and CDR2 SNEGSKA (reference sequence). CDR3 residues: CSVHRGLEQYF. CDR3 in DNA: TGCAGCGTACACAGGGGGCTCGAGCAGTACTTC.

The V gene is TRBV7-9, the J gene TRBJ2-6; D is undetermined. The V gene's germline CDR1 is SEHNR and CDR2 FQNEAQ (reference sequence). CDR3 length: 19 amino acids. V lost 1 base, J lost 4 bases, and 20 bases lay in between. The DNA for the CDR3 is TGTGCCAGCAGCTTAGAGATCGCGACGAGTTGGAGAGGGGCCAACGTCCTGACTTTC. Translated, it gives CASSLEIATSWRGANVLTF.

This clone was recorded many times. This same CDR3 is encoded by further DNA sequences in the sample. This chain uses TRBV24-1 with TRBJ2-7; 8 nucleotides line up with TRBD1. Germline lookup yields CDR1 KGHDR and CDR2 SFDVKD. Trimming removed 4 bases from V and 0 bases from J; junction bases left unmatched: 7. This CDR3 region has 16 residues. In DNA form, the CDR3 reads TGTGCCACCAGTGACCCTGGACAGGGAAGCTCCTACGAGCAGTACTTC. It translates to CATSDPGQGSSYEQYF.

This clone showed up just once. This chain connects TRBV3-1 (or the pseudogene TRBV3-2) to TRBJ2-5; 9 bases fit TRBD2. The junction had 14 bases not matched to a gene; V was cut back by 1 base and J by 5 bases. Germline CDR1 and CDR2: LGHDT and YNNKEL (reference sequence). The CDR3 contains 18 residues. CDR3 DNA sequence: TGTGCCAGCAGCCAAGGGAAGGCGGGGGGGCCAGGGTTTGAGACCCAGTACTTC. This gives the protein CASSQGKAGGPGFETQYF.

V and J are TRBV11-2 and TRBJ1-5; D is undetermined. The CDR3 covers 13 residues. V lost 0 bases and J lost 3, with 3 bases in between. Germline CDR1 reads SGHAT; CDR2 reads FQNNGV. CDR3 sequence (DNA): TGTGCCAGCAGCTTAGACTTCAATCAGCCCCAGCATTTT. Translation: CASSLDFNQPQHF. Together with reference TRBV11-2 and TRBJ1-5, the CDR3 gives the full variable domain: EAGVAQSPRYKIIEKRQSVAFWCNPISGHATLYWYQQILGQGPKLLIQFQNNGVVDDSQLPKDRFSAERLKGVDSTLKIQPAKLEDSAVYLCASSLDFNQPQHFGDGTRLSIL.

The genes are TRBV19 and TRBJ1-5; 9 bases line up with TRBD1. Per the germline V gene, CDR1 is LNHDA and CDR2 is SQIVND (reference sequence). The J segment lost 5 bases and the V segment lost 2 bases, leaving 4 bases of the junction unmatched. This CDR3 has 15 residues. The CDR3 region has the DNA TGTGCCAGTAGTATATTACAGGGGGCAGATCAGCCCCAGCATTTT. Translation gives CASSILQGADQPQHF.

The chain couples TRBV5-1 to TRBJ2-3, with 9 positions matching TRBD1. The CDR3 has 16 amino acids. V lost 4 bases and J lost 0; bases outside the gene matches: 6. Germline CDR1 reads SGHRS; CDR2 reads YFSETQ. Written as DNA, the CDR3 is TGCGCCAGCAGCGCCGGGACAGGGCTTAGCACAGATACGCAGTATTTT. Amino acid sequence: CASSAGTGLSTDTQYF.

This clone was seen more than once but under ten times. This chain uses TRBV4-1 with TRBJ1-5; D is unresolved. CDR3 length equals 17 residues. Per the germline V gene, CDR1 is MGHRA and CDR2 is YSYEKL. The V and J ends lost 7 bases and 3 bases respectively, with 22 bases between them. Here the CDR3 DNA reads TGCGCCAGCAAGCAAATTAGTAGTGGGCAGATCAATCAGCCCCAGCATTTT. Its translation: CASKQISSGQINQPQHF.

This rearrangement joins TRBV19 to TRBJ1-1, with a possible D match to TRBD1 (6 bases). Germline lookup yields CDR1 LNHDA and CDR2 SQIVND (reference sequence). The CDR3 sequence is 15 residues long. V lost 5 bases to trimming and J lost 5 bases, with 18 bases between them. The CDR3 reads CASSDRQALGTEAFF. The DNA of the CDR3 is TGTGCCAGTAGTGACAGACAGGCCCTCGGGACTGAAGCTTTCTTT.

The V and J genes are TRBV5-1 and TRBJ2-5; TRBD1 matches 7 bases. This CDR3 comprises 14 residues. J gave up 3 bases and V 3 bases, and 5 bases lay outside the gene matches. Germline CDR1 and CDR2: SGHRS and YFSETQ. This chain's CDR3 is CASSSGTVKETQYF. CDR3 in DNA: TGCGCCAGCAGCTCCGGGACAGTCAAAGAGACCCAGTACTTC.

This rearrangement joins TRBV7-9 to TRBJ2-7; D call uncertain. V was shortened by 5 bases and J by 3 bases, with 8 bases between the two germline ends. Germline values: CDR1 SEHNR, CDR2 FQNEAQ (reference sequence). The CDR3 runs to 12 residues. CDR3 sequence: CASSPSGYEQYF. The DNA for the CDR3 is TGTGCCAGCAGCCCCTCAGGCTACGAGCAGTACTTC.

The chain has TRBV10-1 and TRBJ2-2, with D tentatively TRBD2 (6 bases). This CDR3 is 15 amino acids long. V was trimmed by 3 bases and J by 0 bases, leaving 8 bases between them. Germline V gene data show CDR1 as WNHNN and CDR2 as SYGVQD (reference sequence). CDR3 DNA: TGCGCCAGCAGTGACGGAGGGGCGAACACCGGGGAGCTGTTTTTT. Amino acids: CASSDGGANTGELFF.

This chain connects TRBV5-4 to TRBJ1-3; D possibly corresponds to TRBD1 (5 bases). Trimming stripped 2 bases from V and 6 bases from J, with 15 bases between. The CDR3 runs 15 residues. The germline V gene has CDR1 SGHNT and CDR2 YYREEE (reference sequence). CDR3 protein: CASSLQAGRVNTIYF. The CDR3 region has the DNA TGTGCCAGCAGCTTACAGGCAGGAAGGGTAAACACCATATATTTT.